This TCR beta chain was recorded in a study of shared clonotypes between healthy human individuals. Whole-study findings and limits: The sharing of around 5% of naive CD4 clonotypes was seen across a handful of donors. The study drew on few donors, limiting represented genetic and exposure-history diversity.

Comment on this clone: The antigen remains undetermined.

TCRdb's copy holds only in-frame clones and misses some; the assay was immunoSEQ multiplex PCR. Among approximately 720,000 clones, about 78% were seen once, and the ten largest hold 1.8%. The receptor's source is a woman aged 25 to 39 in good health. The material sequenced was memory CD4+ T cells sorted from blood. Subset reported: CD45RA-negative fraction.

CDR3: CSVEGQTYEQYF. DNA of the CDR3: TGCAGCGTTGAAGGACAGACCTACGAGCAGTACTTC. The chain carries TRBV29-1 and TRBJ2-7; possibly TRBD1 for D (5 bases). Trimming took 1 base from V and 2 from J, leaving 6 bases between them. This CDR3 is built from 12 residues. Germline CDR1 is SQVTM and CDR2 is ANQGSEA.